This T cell receptor beta chain appears in the sequencing data of a study of cytomegalovirus exposure and HLA in healthy donors. Study-wide findings and caveats: Overall, around 150 TCR beta chains were annotated as cytomegalovirus-associated. In a later analysis, first-cohort TCR clusters were found to tend to co-occur in the 130 or so validation repertoires. Among the CMV-associated chains, three were confirmed in vitro as specific for CMV antigens.

Libraries were prepared by immunoSEQ multiplex PCR; TCRdb keeps only in-frame clonotypes and omits some of them. This table holds some 140,000 clones, approximately 84% found once. The CDR3 sequence is 15 residues long. Looked up from germline, CDR1 is SGHVS and CDR2 is FNYEAQ. The V end was cut by 0 bases, the J end by 0 bases, with 6 bases between. About this clone: Its cognate antigen is unknown.

The sample was PBMCs. The TCR sequence derives from a woman in her twenties or thirties in good health and CMV-seronegative. The chain joins TRBV7-6 to TRBJ2-1, with D unresolved. CDR3 amino acids: CASSLATTSYNEQFF. The DNA for the CDR3 is TGTGCCAGCAGCTTAGCAACAACCTCCTACAATGAGCAGTTCTTC.